This record covers a single T cell receptor beta chain. V was pared by 6 bases and J by 4 bases, with 6 bases of the junction left unmatched. Germline CDR1 is LNHNV and CDR2 is YYDKDF (reference sequence). The CDR3 is 14 residues long. The data belong to a study of blood T cell repertoires in COVID-19. Overall study context: Acute and convalescent COVID-19 samples came from the United States, Italy and Spain.

Per the authors' pipeline: By means of reference gene primer amplification, nucleated cell counts were estimated. Generated by immunoSEQ multiplex PCR, the TCRdb table keeps only in-frame clones and is missing some. D and trimming were read from the DNA, whereas the V and J calls and clone size are those reported in that table. The data show a few hundred thousand clones, about 87% seen once. This sequence was found in a man aged 18 to 35 with COVID-19, enrolled during active disease. Sequenced material: peripheral blood. The chain joins TRBV15 to TRBJ2-1; 7 positions match TRBD2. The CDR3 DNA follows: TGTGCCACCAGGACAGCGGGGCCATACAATGAGCAGTTCTTC. The encoded protein is CATRTAGPYNEQFF.